The next 7 T cell receptor beta chains were all read from a single sample in a study of follicular helper T cells after annual influenza vaccination listed by TCRdb under 2017. The library was made by the immunoSEQ multiplex PCR assay. The table comes from immuneACCESS by way of TCRdb, which keeps in-frame sequences with V and J called. Part of the clones is missing from these tables; in studies checked, under half for an unresolved V gene and the rest for unknown reasons. For this sample the table gives about 2,100 clones, of which around four fifths were detected only once. The ten largest clonotypes hold about 3.2% of the sample. According to the study, the label for this sample's time point signals: 2015-2016 season, 7 days after influenza vaccination. This sample comprised CXCR5+ CD38- circulating T follicular helper cells from blood, obtained 7 days after influenza vaccination. Interpreted using the paper, the cell subset or site label stands for: circulating Tfh, non-naive CD4+CXCR5+PD-1+ (ICOS+CD38+ or ICOS-CD38-). The source of these receptors is an adult who received the influenza vaccine.

This clone was seen only a few times. This chain connects TRBV4-1 to TRBJ2-1; 9 bases agree with TRBD2. From germline, CDR1 is MGHRA and CDR2 YSYEKL. CDR3 length: 16 residues. J lost 7 bases, V lost 4 bases, and 11 bases had no gene match. The CDR3 spells CASSRYGTSLGNEQFF. DNA of the CDR3: TGCGCCAGCAGCCGGTACGGGACTAGCTTGGGGAATGAGCAGTTCTTC.

The V call is TRBV6-1, the J call TRBJ1-3, with D perhaps matching TRBD1 (5 bases). The length of the CDR3 is 15 residues. V lost 6 bases to trimming and J lost 0 bases, with 12 bases between them. In germline, CDR1 is MNHNS, CDR2 SASEGT. CDR3 residues: CASSDSGYSGNTIYF. CDR3 bases: TGTGCCAGCAGCGACAGCGGATACTCTGGAAACACCATATATTTT.

The chain has TRBV15 and TRBJ2-5; TRBD2 matches at 10 bases. The V and J ends lost 0 bases and 6 bases, in that order; junction bases with no gene match: 4. Germline loops: CDR1 LNHNV, CDR2 YYDKDF (reference sequence). CDR3 length: 15 amino acids. In DNA form, the CDR3 reads TGTGCCACCAGCAGAGATACTAGCGGGATGAAGACCCAGTACTTC. This gives the protein CATSRDTSGMKTQYF. The full variable domain, with the rest looked up from reference TRBV15 and TRBJ2-5, is DAMVIQNPRYQVTQFGKPVTLSCSQTLNHNVMYWYQQKSSQAPKLLFHYYDKDFNNEADTPDNFQSRRPNTSFCFLDIRSPGLGDTAMYLCATSRDTSGMKTQYFGPGTRLLVL.

This clone turned up a few times. The V and J genes are TRBV15 and TRBJ1-4; 10 nucleotides line up with TRBD1. The germline CDR1 and CDR2 sequences are LNHNV and YYDKDF (reference sequence). CDR3 length equals 15 residues. After removal of 8 bases from V and 7 bases from J, the junction contained 10 bases not matched to a gene. The CDR3 spells CATGRDRGLSEKLFF. Written as DNA, the CDR3 is TGTGCCACCGGCCGGGACAGGGGATTGAGTGAAAAACTGTTTTTT.

The chain is built from TRBV5-1 and TRBJ2-3; D uncertain. Trimming shortened V by 4 bases and J by 1 base, and 7 bases separated the two germline ends. The CDR3 is 13 amino acids. Germline V gene sequence: CDR1 SGHRS, CDR2 YFSETQ. The CDR3, as DNA: TGCGCCAGCAGCACCAGCGGCACAGATACGCAGTATTTT. The encoded protein is CASSTSGTDTQYF.

The rearrangement joins TRBV18 to TRBJ1-5, with 9 bases fitting TRBD1. The CDR3 is made up of 15 amino acids. The V gene's germline CDR1 is KGHSH and CDR2 LQKENI. Trimming at V came to 4 bases and at J to 6 bases, leaving 7 bases not matched to a gene. The CDR3 loop reads CASSQDRGRGQPQHF. CDR3 DNA: TGTGCCAGCTCACAGGACAGGGGCCGGGGTCAGCCCCAGCATTTT.

V gene TRBV18 combines with J gene TRBJ2-3; a weak D match, TRBD1 (8 bases). Germline V gene sequence: CDR1 KGHSH, CDR2 LQKENI. This CDR3 is built from 18 residues. V shed 7 bases and J shed 0 bases, with 23 bases lying between them. CDR3 coding DNA: TGTGCCAGCTACATCGCGGCAGGACAGGGAGGGAGCACAGATACGCAGTATTTT. It yields the protein CASYIAAGQGGSTDTQYF.